This TCR beta chain was obtained from a study of cytomegalovirus exposure and HLA in healthy donors. Whole-study findings and limits: Of the V segments, some could not be distinguished, including TRBV6-2 and TRBV6-3, and were excluded. In a later analysis, TCR beta V- and J-gene trimming was associated with a missense DCLRE1C variant.

Samples came from healthy bone marrow donors. The primer mix had 60 Vbeta and 13 Jbeta primers. Profiling relied on immunoSEQ multiplex PCR, and the TCRdb table lists in-frame clones only, not all of them. Its listing shows around 46,000 clones. The CDR3 totals 17 residues. Germline lookup yields CDR1 LNHDA and CDR2 SQIVND (reference sequence). V was cut by 5 bases and J by 0 bases, with 18 bases left in between. Turning to this clone: No antigen is known for it.

What was sequenced was PBMCs. The chain links TRBV19 to TRBJ2-3, with D tentatively TRBD1 (6 bases). The TCR originated in a woman in her thirties or forties in good health and CMV-seronegative. The CDR3 DNA follows: TGTGCCAGTAGTCGAGTCATACAGGGCGCTAGCACAGATACGCAGTATTTT. Protein: CASSRVIQGASTDTQYF.